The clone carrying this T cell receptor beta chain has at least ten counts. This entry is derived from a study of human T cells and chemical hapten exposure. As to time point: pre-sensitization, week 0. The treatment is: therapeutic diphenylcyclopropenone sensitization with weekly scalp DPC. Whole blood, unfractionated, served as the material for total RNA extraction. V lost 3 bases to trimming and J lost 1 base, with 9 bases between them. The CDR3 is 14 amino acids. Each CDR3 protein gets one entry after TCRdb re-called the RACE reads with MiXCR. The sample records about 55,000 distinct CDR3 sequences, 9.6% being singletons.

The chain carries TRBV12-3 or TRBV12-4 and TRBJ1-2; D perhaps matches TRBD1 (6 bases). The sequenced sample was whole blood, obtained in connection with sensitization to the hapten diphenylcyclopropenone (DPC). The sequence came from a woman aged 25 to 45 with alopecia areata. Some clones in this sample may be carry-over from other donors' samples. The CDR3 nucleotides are TGTGCCAGCAGTTTCAGGGGATTTAACTATGGCTACACCTTC. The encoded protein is CASSFRGFNYGYTF.